These 7 T cell receptor beta chains share one sample of origin, sequenced in a study of T-cell memory formation after mild COVID-19. Using its own MiXCR run on the 5' RACE reads, TCRdb lists one record per CDR3 protein. The sample comprises roughly 130,000 distinct CDR3 sequences, about 18% of which are singletons, and 5.2% rests with the top ten. The specimen sequenced was PBMCs or a T cell subset sorted from them (not recorded which). The origin of the receptors is a man between 18 and 29 years old who had mild COVID-19 (a few samples of this study predate the infection). Cell type and time point are not known.

This clonotype has a count of ten or more. The chain is built from TRBV5-1 and TRBJ2-5; D gene uncertain. This CDR3 comprises 15 residues. V was trimmed by 1 base and J by 4 bases, leaving 14 bases between them. CDR1 is SGHRS and CDR2 is YFSETQ in the germline V gene. The CDR3 nucleotides are TGCGCCAGCAGCTTGTTGGCCGGATCTGGAGAGACCCAGTACTTC. The encoded protein is CASSLLAGSGETQYF.

The chain uses TRBV9 and TRBJ2-7, with 11 bases matching TRBD2. This CDR3 spans 18 amino acids. The V gene's germline CDR1 is SGDLS and CDR2 YYNGEE. J was trimmed by 2 bases and V by 0 bases; bases with no gene match: 10. CDR3 DNA sequence: TGTGCCAGCAGCGTAGGTGTGACTAGCGGGGACCATACCTACGAGCAGTACTTC. Translation: CASSVGVTSGDHTYEQYF. Combining the CDR3 with reference TRBV9 and TRBJ2-7 gives the whole variable domain DSGVTQTPKHLITATGQRVTLRCSPRSGDLSVYWYQQSLDQGLQFLIQYYNGEERAKGNILERFSAQQFPDLHSELNLSSLELGDSALYFCASSVGVTSGDHTYEQYFGPGTRLTVT.

The V call is TRBV7-9, the J call TRBJ2-1, with 9 bases that match TRBD2. Trimming took 1 base from V and 7 from J; bases not matched to a gene: 8. The germline CDR1 and CDR2 sequences are SEHNR and FQNEAQ (reference sequence). The CDR3 length is 16 residues. The CDR3 bases are TGTGCCAGCAGCTTAGTCCCGGGACTAGCAGGTAATGAGCAGTTCTTC. This translates into CASSLVPGLAGNEQFF.

The chain links TRBV4-2 to TRBJ1-4; D is unresolved. Germline V gives CDR1 LGHNA, CDR2 YNFKEQ. This CDR3 spans 16 amino acids. With 1 base removed from V and 8 bases from J, the gap between germline ends came to 17 bases. The CDR3 spells CASSQGSQLGTEKLFF. The CDR3 region has the DNA TGTGCCAGCAGCCAAGGGTCACAGTTGGGTACCGAAAAACTGTTTTTT.

This clonotype showed up just a few times. V is TRBV24-1 and J is TRBJ1-5; D not certain. Germline V gene lookup returns CDR1 KGHDR and CDR2 SFDVKD. V shed 1 base and J shed 15 bases, with 12 bases lying between them. This CDR3 spans 12 amino acids. The CDR3 coding sequence is TGTGCCACCAGTGATTTTTCGGGAAGCCGGCATTTT. Its translation is CATSDFSGSRHF.

This clonotype turned up a few times. CDR3 amino acids: CASSLAGYGPPYEQYV. The CDR3 nucleotides read TGCGCCAGCAGCTTGGCAGGGTATGGTCCTCCCTACGAGCAGTACGTC. V and J are TRBV5-1 and TRBJ2-7, with D possibly TRBD1 on 5 matching bases. CDR1 and CDR2 from the germline V gene are SGHRS and YFSETQ. The CDR3 consists of 16 residues. Trimming removed 0 bases at V and 2 bases at J, with 15 bases between.

This clonotype was observed a few times. This chain uses TRBV12-3 or TRBV12-4 with TRBJ2-3, with D hard to call. The CDR3 consists of 14 residues. V was trimmed by 10 bases and J by 1 base, leaving 15 bases between them. The CDR3 DNA sequence: TGTGCCACCTCAAACAGTTGGGGCACAGATACGCAGTATTTT. It specifies CATSNSWGTDTQYF.